This entry lists 10 T cell receptor beta chains sequenced from one sample in a study of shared clonotypes between healthy human individuals. Assay used: immunoSEQ multiplex PCR; TCRdb lists only in-frame clones, some missing. The sample carries 450,000 to 550,000 clones, 79% recorded once. Sample: PBMCs. The receptors here all came from a woman aged 40 to 55 in good health. Some clones in this sample may be carry-over from other donors' samples.

The chain couples TRBV18 to TRBJ2-1; TRBD2 matches at 8 bases. Germline loops: CDR1 KGHSH, CDR2 LQKENI. The CDR3 covers 15 residues. After removal of 2 bases from V and 7 bases from J, the junction contained 7 bases not matched to a gene. CDR3 protein: CASSPYGTRGNEQFF. DNA of the CDR3: TGTGCCAGCTCACCATACGGGACTAGGGGGAATGAGCAGTTCTTC.

This clone was counted between two and nine times. The CDR3 loop is CAISEIGLANTEAFF. Written as DNA, the CDR3 is TGTGCCATCAGTGAGATTGGGTTGGCGAACACTGAAGCTTTCTTT. The chain uses TRBV10-3 and TRBJ1-1; no clear D. The CDR3 sequence is 15 residues long. Trimming stripped 2 bases from V and 1 base from J, with 11 bases between. Germline V gives CDR1 ENHRY, CDR2 SYGVKD.

This sequence joins TRBV29-1 and TRBJ2-3; D is perhaps TRBD1 (5 bases). Trimming shortened V by 4 bases and J by 1 base, and 9 bases separated the two germline ends. Germline V lookup: CDR1 SQVTM, CDR2 ANQGSEA. The CDR3 is made up of 13 amino acids. The CDR3 sequence is CSVAQVGTDTQYF. Written as DNA, the CDR3 is TGCAGCGTTGCACAGGTTGGCACAGATACGCAGTATTTT.

The V gene is TRBV28, the J gene TRBJ1-4; tentatively, D is TRBD1 (6 bases). CDR3 length: 16 residues. Germline CDR1 and CDR2: MDHEN and SYDVKM. V was shortened by 5 bases and J by 5 bases, with 18 bases between the two germline ends. The CDR3 region has the DNA TGTGCCAGCAGTCAAAATGAGGAGACAGGCAATGAAAAACTGTTTTTT. It codes for CASSQNEETGNEKLFF.

This chain joins TRBV27 and TRBJ2-4; TRBD1 agrees at 10 bases. The ends lost 6 bases at V and 1 base at J; junction bases unmatched: 3. Germline CDR1 is MNHEY and CDR2 is SMNVEV (reference sequence). This CDR3 contains 15 residues. CDR3 region: CASSGTGVAKNIQYF. The CDR3 nucleotides read TGTGCCAGCAGCGGGACAGGGGTGGCCAAAAACATTCAGTACTTC.

At least ten counts were recorded for this clone. The CDR3 DNA follows: TGTGCCAGCTCACCCCTTAGCAATCAGCCCCAGCATTTT. It specifies CASSPLSNQPQHF. The rearrangement joins TRBV18 to TRBJ1-5; D ambiguous. V dropped 3 bases and J dropped 0 bases, with 3 bases sitting between them. This CDR3 has 13 residues. Germline CDR1 is KGHSH and CDR2 is LQKENI.

The chain employs TRBV10-3 and TRBJ1-2; 8 nucleotides align to TRBD1. The germline gives CDR1 ENHRY, CDR2 SYGVKD. V shed 4 bases, J shed 5 bases, and the junction held 6 bases outside the gene matches. This CDR3 comprises 14 residues. This CDR3 is CAISGGQGSYGYTF. The DNA for the CDR3 is TGTGCCATCAGTGGAGGACAGGGCTCATATGGCTACACCTTC.

The chain carries TRBV11-3 and TRBJ1-1; D remains ambiguous. With 3 bases removed from V and 1 base from J, the gap between germline ends came to 6 bases. The germline gives CDR1 SGHNT, CDR2 YENEEA. The CDR3 is 13 amino acids. CDR3 coding DNA: TGTGCCAGCAGCTTCAACGGGAACACTGAAGCTTTCTTT. This translates into CASSFNGNTEAFF.

V gene TRBV10-3 combines with J gene TRBJ2-3; maybe TRBD2 (5 bases). CDR3 length: 15 amino acids. CDR1 and CDR2 (germline): ENHRY, SYGVKD. Trimming removed 2 bases at V and 3 bases at J, with 12 bases between. The CDR3 nucleotides are TGTGCCATCAGTGAGGTAGCGACGCGGACAGATACGCAGTATTTT. As protein: CAISEVATRTDTQYF.

The chain recombines TRBV15 with TRBJ2-2; tentatively, D is TRBD1 (6 bases). Germline CDR1 reads LNHNV; CDR2 reads YYDKDF (reference sequence). V shed 5 bases and J shed 2 bases, with 12 bases lying between them. The CDR3 has 15 residues. The CDR3 DNA reads TGTGCCACCAGCGGACAGCTAATTAACACCGGGGAGCTGTTTTTT. Its protein product is CATSGQLINTGELFF.